The clone carrying this TCR beta chain was seen a few times. The antigen is not known. Libraries were prepared by immunoSEQ multiplex PCR; TCRdb keeps only in-frame clonotypes and omits some of them. Of fewer than 20,000 clones detected, about 84% appear once; the ten largest clones hold approximately 39%. The V and J ends lost 3 bases and 5 bases respectively, with 14 bases between them. The germline gives CDR1 SGHNT, CDR2 YYREEE (reference sequence). The CDR3 covers 14 residues. These data come from a study of CD4 T cells in relation to SARS-CoV-2 and coronaviruses. Study summary: Negative control cultures got HIV-1 Nef peptides or no peptide. The HLA restriction of the shared crossreactive spike epitopes was mapped. Study-wide points: Monoreactive clones expanded significantly more to SARS-CoV-2 than crossreactive clones did.

Unexposed donor CD4+ T cells date from about 2011-2018, before the COVID-19 pandemic. CD4+ T cells were isolated from the cells after 10 days of culture. Half the medium was replaced with IL-2 medium on days 3 and 7. The sample was CD4+ T cells from PBMCs, cultured in vitro. The rearrangement links TRBV5-4 to TRBJ1-1; a possible D gene is TRBD1 (6 bases). This sequence originates from a human donor in good health. The CDR3, as DNA: TGTGCCAGCAGCTCCCAGGGGTTCGGAACTGAAGCTTTCTTT. Its protein product is CASSSQGFGTEAFF.